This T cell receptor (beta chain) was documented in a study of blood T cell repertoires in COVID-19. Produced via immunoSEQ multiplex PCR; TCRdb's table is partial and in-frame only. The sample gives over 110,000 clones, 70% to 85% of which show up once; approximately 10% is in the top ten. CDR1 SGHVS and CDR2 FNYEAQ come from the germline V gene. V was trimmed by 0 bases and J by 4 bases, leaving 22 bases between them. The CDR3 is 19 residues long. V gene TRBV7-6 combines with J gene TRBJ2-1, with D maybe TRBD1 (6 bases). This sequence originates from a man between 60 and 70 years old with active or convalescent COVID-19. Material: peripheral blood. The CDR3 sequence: CASSLASPFGGTPYNEQFF. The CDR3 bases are TGTGCCAGCAGCTTAGCTTCGCCTTTTGGTGGGACACCATACAATGAGCAGTTCTTC. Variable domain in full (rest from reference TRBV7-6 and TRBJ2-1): GAGVSQSPRYKVTKRGQDVALRCDPISGHVSLYWYRQALGQGPEFLTYFNYEAQQDKSGLPNDRFSAERPEGSISTLTIQRTEQRDSAMYRCASSLASPFGGTPYNEQFFGPGTRLTVL.